This entry is about one T cell receptor beta chain. Read data end 3 residues before the CDR3 end; the end is taken from the germline J gene. This record comes from a study of T cells in women clearing cervical HPV infection. Germline V gene data show CDR1 as SGHRS and CDR2 as YFSETQ. There are 16 residues in the CDR3. V was pared by 0 bases and J by 5 bases, with 12 bases between. Profiling relied on immunoSEQ multiplex PCR, and the TCRdb table lists in-frame clones only, not all of them. The sample table includes 31,000 or so clones. This sequence originates from a woman between 18 and 70 years old with a cervical HPV16 infection that either progressed to CIN3+ or cleared (not recorded which). The source material was blood buffy coat. This sequence joins TRBV5-1 and TRBJ1-6; D not certain. The CDR3 reads CASSLGGGTDNSPLHF. CDR3 bases read: TGCGCCAGCAGCTTGGGTGGCGGCACGGATAATTCACCC.